The present entry profiles one T cell receptor (beta chain) with its context. Its antigen has not been determined. No clone much larger than this one lies a single base away; base qualities are absent. This specimen belongs to a study of technical replicates of blood from several donors (dated by TCRdb to 2017 to 2019). Reading the germline V gene gives CDR1 SGDLS and CDR2 YYNGEE. Cut back by 0 bases and 7 bases, the V and J ends lie 10 bases apart. Its CDR3 holds 14 amino acids, cysteine through phenylalanine. The read is trimmed to its CDR3 DNA, 42 bases read in frame from base 1. Library preparation employed the immunoSEQ multiplex PCR assay. The clones in this table, taken by TCRdb from immuneACCESS, are in-frame only. Not every clone is retained; where verified, under half of the shortfall comes from an unresolved V gene, and the cause of the rest is unknown. In this sample the table shows about 17,000 clones, over 75% of which occur a single time. The ten largest make up 10% of the sample.

The receptor comes from a human donor in good health. Some clones in this sample may be carry-over from other donors' samples. The V and J segments used are TRBV9 and TRBJ1-4; TRBD1 could be the D gene, as 5 bases match. Sequenced: PBMCs. The DNA sequence follows: TGTGCCAGCAGCGTAGCGGGGGACGGTGAAAAACTGTTTTTT. Protein translation: CASSVAGDGEKLFF.